This T cell receptor beta chain was observed in a study of post-analysis software for immune sequencing data. Overall study context: The study covered relapsing-remitting, secondary progressive and progressive-relapsing courses of multiple sclerosis. Regarding the study as a whole: Under F measure analysis, samples from one preparation batch co-clustered strongly.

With respect to this clonotype: Its target is unknown.

Unique molecular identifiers were built into the TCR beta cDNA libraries. TCRdb re-analysed the PCR reads in MiXCR, keeping a single row per CDR3 protein. The profile shows roughly 580,000 distinct CDR3 sequences, roughly 46% of them singletons. Sequenced input: blood. The sequence derives from a girl between 10 and 17 years old with multiple sclerosis.

The CDR3 coding sequence is TGCAGTGCGCCTATCCCGGGACTCCACGGCAATGAGCAGTTCTTC. This translates into CSAPIPGLHGNEQFF. The genes are TRBV20-1 and TRBJ2-1; TRBD2 is a possible D gene (6 bases). V lost 6 bases and J lost 6, with 21 bases in between. The CDR3 contains 15 residues. Germline V gene lookup returns CDR1 DFQATT and CDR2 SNEGSKA (reference sequence).